Presented here are 19 T cell receptor beta chains from one specimen sequenced in a study of blood T cell repertoires in COVID-19. Clones were sequenced by immunoSEQ multiplex PCR, and TCRdb holds only the in-frame ones, with some missing. The sample includes 330,000 or so clones, around 87% of them seen just once. What was sequenced was PBMCs or T cells enriched from blood (not recorded which). These receptors were obtained from a man aged 35-49 years in a cohort exposed to, infected with or recovered from COVID-19 (not recorded which).

This chain links TRBV5-1 with TRBJ2-1; 11 positions match TRBD2. Losses at the gene ends were 5 bases for V and 6 bases for J; bases not matched to a gene: 1. Germline loops: CDR1 SGHRS, CDR2 YFSETQ. This CDR3 contains 13 residues. CDR3: CASRLAGVNEQFF. DNA for the CDR3: TGCGCCAGCAGACTAGCGGGGGTCAATGAGCAGTTCTTC.

This clone was observed a single time. V usage is TRBV7-2 and J usage is TRBJ2-7; 15 bases are shared with TRBD2. J gave up 7 bases and V 5 bases, and 6 bases lay outside the gene matches. This CDR3 spans 15 amino acids. Per the germline V gene, CDR1 is SGHTA and CDR2 is FQGNSA. The CDR3 loop is CASSTGLAGGGEQYF. CDR3 bases: TGTGCCAGCAGCACGGGACTAGCGGGAGGAGGGGAGCAGTACTTC.

V gene TRBV4-2 combines with J gene TRBJ2-2, with D unresolved. CDR3 length: 15 residues. Per germline, CDR1 LGHNA and CDR2 YNFKEQ. The ends were cut back, 3 bases at V and 4 bases at J, with 12 bases in the middle. The CDR3: CASSQPFTGTGELFF. The DNA of the CDR3 is TGTGCCAGCAGCCAGCCCTTTACGGGCACCGGGGAGCTGTTTTTT.

The rearrangement joins TRBV30 to TRBJ1-2; D is undetermined. The CDR3 runs 10 residues. The V end lost 5 bases, the J end lost 7 bases, and 8 bases lay between the germline ends. Germline V CDR1 and CDR2: GTSNPN, SVGIG (reference sequence). As DNA, the CDR3 is TGTGCCTGGGCTGGCGGTGGCTACACCTTC. Protein product: CAWAGGGYTF.

The chain combines TRBV5-1 with TRBJ2-3, with a possible D match to TRBD2 (6 bases). The V end lost 1 base, the J end lost 4 bases, and 13 bases lay between the germline ends. CDR1 and CDR2 (germline): SGHRS, YFSETQ. The length of the CDR3 is 15 residues. In DNA form, the CDR3 reads TGCGCCAGCAGCTTGCTGCAGGGAGGTCCAGATACGCAGTATTTT. The encoded protein is CASSLLQGGPDTQYF.

The V call is TRBV5-4, the J call TRBJ1-2; 11 nucleotides align to TRBD1. J gave up 2 bases and V 2 bases, and 5 bases lay outside the gene matches. The CDR3 loop spans 16 amino acids. From germline, CDR1 is SGHNT and CDR2 YYREEE (reference sequence). CDR3 in DNA: TGTGCCAGCAGCTTCGGACAGGGGGCTCTAAACTATGGCTACACCTTC. It specifies CASSFGQGALNYGYTF.

The chain recombines TRBV19 with TRBJ1-3; 7 nucleotides agree with TRBD1. J gave up 3 bases and V 4 bases, and 9 bases lay outside the gene matches. The CDR3 is 16 residues long. CDR1 LNHDA and CDR2 SQIVND come from the germline V gene (reference sequence). The CDR3 nucleotides read TGTGCCAGTAGTAACCGGGACAGCATTTTTGGAAACACCATATATTTT. Its protein is CASSNRDSIFGNTIYF.

This clone was observed once. J is TRBJ1-6 and V is TRBV28; D perhaps matches TRBD1 (6 bases). Trimming took off 7 bases at V and 10 bases at J, with 17 bases between the two ends. The germline CDR1 and CDR2 sequences are MDHEN and SYDVKM. The CDR3 runs 14 residues. In DNA, the CDR3 is TGTGCCAGCACCGGGGGGGCCCGCCTCTCACCCCTCCACTTT. It yields the protein CASTGGARLSPLHF. Using reference TRBV28 and TRBJ1-6 for the parts outside the CDR3, the full variable domain is DVKVTQSSRYLVKRTGEKVFLECVQDMDHENMFWYRQDPGLGLRLIYFSYDVKMKEKGDIPEGYSVSREKKERFSLILESASTNQTSMYLCASTGGARLSPLHFGNGTRLTVT.

This clone was counted between two and nine times. The chain links TRBV5-6 to TRBJ1-3; 9 bases line up with TRBD1. With 4 bases clipped from V and 0 bases from J, the junction kept 8 bases outside the gene matches. This CDR3 comprises 17 residues. Germline CDR1 and CDR2: SGHDT and YYEEEE. The CDR3: CASSLRTGANSGNTIYF. DNA for the CDR3: TGTGCCAGCAGCCTCCGGACAGGGGCCAACTCTGGAAACACCATATATTTT.

The rearrangement joins TRBV5-6 to TRBJ1-1; perhaps TRBD1 as D (5 bases). V lost 2 bases and J lost 1, with 9 bases in between. The CDR3 consists of 14 residues. Germline CDR1 and CDR2: SGHDT and YYEEEE. For the CDR3, the DNA is TGTGCCAGCAGCTTCGCGGGGGGGAACACTGAAGCTTTCTTT. This translates into CASSFAGGNTEAFF.

This sequence joins TRBV5-6 and TRBJ1-2, with 8 bases lining up with TRBD1. V shed 3 bases, J shed 2 bases, and the junction held 9 bases outside the gene matches. This CDR3 region has 16 residues. The germline V gene encodes CDR1 SGHDT and CDR2 YYEEEE. CDR3 protein: CASSSMDRENNYGYTF. The CDR3 DNA is TGTGCCAGCAGCTCGATGGACAGGGAGAACAACTATGGCTACACCTTC.

The V call is TRBV28, the J call TRBJ1-2; a possible D gene is TRBD1 (6 bases). This CDR3 contains 11 residues. Looked up from germline, CDR1 is MDHEN and CDR2 is SYDVKM. V lost 4 bases, J lost 7 bases, and 7 bases lay in between. The CDR3 here is CASSSGVGYTF. CDR3 sequence (DNA): TGTGCCAGCAGTTCAGGGGTTGGCTACACCTTC.

This chain connects TRBV11-3 to TRBJ2-1; perhaps TRBD2 as D (6 bases). The ends were cut back, 5 bases at V and 6 bases at J, with 23 bases in the middle. The CDR3 has 17 residues. Germline CDR1 reads SGHNT; CDR2 reads YENEEA. The CDR3 DNA reads TGTGCCAGCAGCCCGGGTTTAGCGACCTGGGACTCCAATGAGCAGTTCTTC. It is translated as CASSPGLATWDSNEQFF.

Worth noting for this clone: Other DNA sequences within the sample encode an identical CDR3. The V and J genes are TRBV29-1 and TRBJ2-1; D is possibly TRBD2 (5 bases). Germline V lookup: CDR1 SQVTM, CDR2 ANQGSEA. The V gene lost 3 bases and the J gene lost 4 bases, with 13 bases spanning the gap. This CDR3 has 14 residues. The CDR3 sequence: CSVDQGGSYNEQFF. The CDR3 DNA sequence: TGCAGCGTTGACCAAGGCGGGTCTTACAATGAGCAGTTCTTC.

V gene TRBV5-1 combines with J gene TRBJ2-7, with 9 nucleotides matching TRBD1. Germline values: CDR1 SGHRS, CDR2 YFSETQ. CDR3 length: 14 amino acids. Germline trimming cut 3 bases from V and 4 bases from J; bases unmatched to any gene: 5. CDR3 nucleotide sequence: TGCGCCAGCAGCTCACAGGGGGCGGGGTACGAGCAGTACTTC. It translates to CASSSQGAGYEQYF. The whole variable domain, remainder taken from reference TRBV5-1 and TRBJ2-7, is KAGVTQTPRYLIKTRGQQVTLSCSPISGHRSVSWYQQTPGQGLQFLFEYFSETQRNKGNFPGRFSGRQFSNSRSEMNVSTLELGDSALYLCASSSQGAGYEQYFGPGTRLTVT.

The chain carries TRBV10-1 and TRBJ2-3; the D gene is possibly TRBD1 (6 bases). The CDR3 spans 15 residues. CDR1 is WNHNN and CDR2 is SYGVQD in the germline V gene (reference sequence). V shed 4 bases and J shed 2 bases, with 13 bases lying between them. The CDR3 sequence: CASSGWGPPTDTQYF. As DNA, the CDR3 is TGCGCCAGCAGTGGGTGGGGGCCCCCCACAGATACGCAGTATTTT.

This chain connects TRBV10-3 to TRBJ1-6; TRBD1 might be the D (6 bases). CDR3 size: 15 residues. V was shortened by 5 bases and J by 7 bases, with 15 bases between the two germline ends. Germline V gene lookup returns CDR1 ENHRY and CDR2 SYGVKD. The CDR3: CAISLTGNQNSPLHF. The CDR3 nucleotides read TGTGCCATCAGTCTCACAGGGAATCAGAATTCACCCCTCCACTTT.

This clone was counted a few times. This chain joins TRBV7-9 and TRBJ2-1; D gene uncertain. Per the germline V gene, CDR1 is SEHNR and CDR2 is FQNEAQ (reference sequence). The V and J ends lost 1 base and 8 bases respectively, with 9 bases between them. This CDR3 has 13 amino acids. The CDR3 nucleotides read TGTGCCAGCAGCTTAGGTTTGGCCGATGAGCAGTTCTTC. The encoded protein is CASSLGLADEQFF.

J is TRBJ2-7 and V is TRBV9, with 10 bases fitting TRBD2. The ends lost 7 bases at V and 2 bases at J; junction bases unmatched: 6. Germline V lookup: CDR1 SGDLS, CDR2 YYNGEE. This CDR3 has 14 amino acids. The CDR3 sequence is CASSRGLATYEQYF. The DNA for the CDR3 is TGTGCCAGCTCTCGGGGACTAGCGACCTACGAGCAGTACTTC.